This TCR beta chain appears in the sequencing data of a study of CD8+CD57+ T cells in acquired aplastic anemia. Study as a whole: Mean DNA quantity obtained from sorted CD4+ and CD8+ cells was 3 to 4 ug. Healthy CD8+ samples averaged around 10 million reads.

V was pared by 6 bases and J by 1 base, with 7 bases of the junction left unmatched. CDR3 size: 18 residues. Looked up from germline, CDR1 is ENHRY and CDR2 is SYGVKD. Findings and limits, study-wide: Patients and controls shared twenty-nine CD8+ CDR3 sequences.

Note on this clonotype: Its specificity is not known.

TCR beta VDJ and CDR3 profiling used genomic DNA as template. Each CDR3 protein is one row after TCRdb ran MiXCR on the reads. The sample includes under 200,000 distinct CDR3 sequences, just under 45% of them seen just once. This receptor was obtained from a human donor in good health. V is TRBV10-3 and J is TRBJ2-6; 12 bases are a match to TRBD1. What was sequenced was sorted CD4+, CD8+, or CD8+CD57+ T cells (not recorded which) from PBMCs. Here the CDR3 DNA reads TGTGCCATCAGCGCCGGGACAGGGGGCGCGTCTGGGGCCAACGTCCTGACTTTC. Translated: CAISAGTGGASGANVLTF.